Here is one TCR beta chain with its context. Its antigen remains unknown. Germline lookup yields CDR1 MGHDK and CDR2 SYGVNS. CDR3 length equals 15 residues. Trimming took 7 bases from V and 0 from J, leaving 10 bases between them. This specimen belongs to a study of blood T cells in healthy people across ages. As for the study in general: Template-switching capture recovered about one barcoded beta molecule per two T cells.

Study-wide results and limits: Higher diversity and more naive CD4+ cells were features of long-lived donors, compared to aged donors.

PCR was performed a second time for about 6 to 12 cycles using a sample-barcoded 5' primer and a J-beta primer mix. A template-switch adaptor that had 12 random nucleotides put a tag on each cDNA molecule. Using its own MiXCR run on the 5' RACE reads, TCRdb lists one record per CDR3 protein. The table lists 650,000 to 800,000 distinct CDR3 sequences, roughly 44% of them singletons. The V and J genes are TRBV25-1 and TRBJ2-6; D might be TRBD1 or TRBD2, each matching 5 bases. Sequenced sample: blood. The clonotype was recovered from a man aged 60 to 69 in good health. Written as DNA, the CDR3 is TGTGCCAGCACCGTTGGGGGCTCTGGGGCCAACGTCCTGACTTTC. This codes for CASTVGGSGANVLTF.